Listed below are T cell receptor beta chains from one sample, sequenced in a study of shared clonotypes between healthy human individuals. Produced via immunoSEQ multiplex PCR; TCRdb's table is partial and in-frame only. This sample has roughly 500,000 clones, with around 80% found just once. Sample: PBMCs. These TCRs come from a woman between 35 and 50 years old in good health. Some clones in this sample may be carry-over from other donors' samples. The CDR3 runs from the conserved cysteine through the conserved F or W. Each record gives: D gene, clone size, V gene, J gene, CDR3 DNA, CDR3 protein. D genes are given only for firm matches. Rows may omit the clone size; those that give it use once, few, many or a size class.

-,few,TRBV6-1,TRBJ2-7,TGTGCCAGCAGGGGGCCCTTTGACCCCTACGAGCAGTACTTC,CASRGPFDPYEQYF
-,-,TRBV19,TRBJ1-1,TGTGCCAGTACCCCAGGGGTGGGTTGGTGGCTGAACACTGAAGCTTTCTTT,CASTPGVGWWLNTEAFF
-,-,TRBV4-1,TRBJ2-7,TGCGCCAGCAGCCACCTGGACTCACCCAGGGGTCCTCGCTACGAGCAGTACTTC,CASSHLDSPRGPRYEQYF
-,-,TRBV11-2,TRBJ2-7,TGTGCCAGCAGCTTATTCCTGGTCAACCAACCCCTCTACGAGCAGTACTTC,CASSLFLVNQPLYEQYF
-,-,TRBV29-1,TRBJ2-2,TGCAGCGTTGTCTTCTCCGGGGAGCTGTTTTTT,CSVVFSGELFF
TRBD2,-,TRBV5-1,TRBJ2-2,TGCGCCAGCAGCTTGCCTAGCGGGAGAACCGGGGAGCTGTTTTTT,CASSLPSGRTGELFF
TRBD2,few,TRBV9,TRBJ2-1,TGTGCCAGCAGCGTAACCGGGACTAGCGGGCTCCCCTCCTACAATGAGCAGTTCTTC,CASSVTGTSGLPSYNEQFF
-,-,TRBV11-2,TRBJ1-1,TGTGCCAGCAGCTTAGAGGGCGGCACTGAAGCTTTCTTT,CASSLEGGTEAFF
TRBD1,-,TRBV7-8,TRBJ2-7,TGTGCCAGCAGCCCCCCAGGGGGCTACGAGCAGTACTTC,CASSPPGGYEQYF
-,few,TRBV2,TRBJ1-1,TGTGCCAGCAGTGGATCGGGGGGAAGAGCTTTCTTT,CASSGSGGRAFF
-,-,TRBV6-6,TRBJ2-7,TGTGCCAGCAGTACGGCGTACGAGCAGTACTTC,CASSTAYEQYF
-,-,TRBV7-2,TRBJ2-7,TGTGCCAGCAGCTTCGGACGGCACTCCTACGAGCAGTACTTC,CASSFGRHSYEQYF
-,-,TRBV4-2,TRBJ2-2,TGTGCCAGCAGCGTCGGCCAGAAGGACGGTACCGGGGAGCTGTTTTTT,CASSVGQKDGTGELFF
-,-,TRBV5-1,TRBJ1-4,TGCGCCAGCAGCTTGGATCCAGGGCCAGAAAAACTGTTTTTT,CASSLDPGPEKLFF
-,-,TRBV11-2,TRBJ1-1,TGTGCCAGCAGCTCCTTCGGGCGGAGGAACACTGAAGCTTTCTTT,CASSSFGRRNTEAFF
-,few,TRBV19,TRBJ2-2,TGTGCCAGTAGTACCCGCCAGGAGTCCGGGGAGCTGTTTTTT,CASSTRQESGELFF
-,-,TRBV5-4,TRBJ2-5,TGTGCCAGCAGCTTGGATGGGGCGGGGGAGACCCAGTACTTC,CASSLDGAGETQYF
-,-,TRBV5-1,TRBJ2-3,TGCGCCAGCAGACTGGACTACAGGGATACAGATACGCAGTATTTT,CASRLDYRDTDTQYF
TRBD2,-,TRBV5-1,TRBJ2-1,TGCGCCAGCAGCTTGGTGGGCGGGAGGTCCTACAATGAGCAGTTCTTC,CASSLVGGRSYNEQFF
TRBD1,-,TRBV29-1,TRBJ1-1,TGCAGCGTTGATCCAACAGGGGTTAACACTGAAGCTTTCTTT,CSVDPTGVNTEAFF
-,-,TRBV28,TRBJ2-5,TGTGCCAGCAGTTTTGGAGGTGGCTATCAAGAGACCCAGTACTTC,CASSFGGGYQETQYF
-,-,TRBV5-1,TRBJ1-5,TGCGCCAGCAGCGCATCAGGGGATAGCAATCAGCCCCAGCATTTT,CASSASGDSNQPQHF
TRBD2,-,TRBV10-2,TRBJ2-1,TGCGCCAGCACCCTAGCGGGAAGCTCCTACAATGAGCAGTTCTTC,CASTLAGSSYNEQFF
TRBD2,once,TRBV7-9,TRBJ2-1,TGTGCCAGCAGCTCCGGGACTAGCGCCAACAATGAGCAGTTCTTC,CASSSGTSANNEQFF
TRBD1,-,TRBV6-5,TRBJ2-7,TGTGCCAGCAGTTTACCGGGACAGGGATACGAGCAGTACTTC,CASSLPGQGYEQYF
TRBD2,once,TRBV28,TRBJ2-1,TGTGCCAGCAGTCAAGGACTAGCGGGAGTATGGAATGAGCAGTTCTTC,CASSQGLAGVWNEQFF
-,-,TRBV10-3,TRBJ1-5,TGTGCCATCAGTGAGAACTATAGCAATCAGCCCCAGCATTTT,CAISENYSNQPQHF
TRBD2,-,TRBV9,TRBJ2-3,TGTGCCAGCAGCGCAGGGGGGAGCGGGAGGTACACAGATACGCAGTATTTT,CASSAGGSGRYTDTQYF
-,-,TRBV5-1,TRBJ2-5,TGCGCCAGCAGCAGGGAGGCGAAGTTGGAGACCCAGTACTTC,CASSREAKLETQYF
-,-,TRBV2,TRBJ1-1,TGTGCCAGCAGTGAGCGCCGGGCCACTGAAGCTTTCTTT,CASSERRATEAFF
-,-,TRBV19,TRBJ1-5,TGTGCCAGTAGTAGGGGCTACAATCAGCCCCAGCATTTT,CASSRGYNQPQHF
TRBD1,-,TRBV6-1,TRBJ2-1,TGTGCCAGCAGTGGGACCGGACAGGGGGGATACAATGAGCAGTTCTTC,CASSGTGQGGYNEQFF
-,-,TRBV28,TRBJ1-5,TGTGCCAGCAGGAATAGGGGTGCCACTACCAATCAGCCCCAGCATTTT,CASRNRGATTNQPQHF
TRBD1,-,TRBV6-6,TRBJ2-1,TGTGCCAGCAGTTACAACGTGGGACAGGGGGCTGATGAGCAGTTCTTC,CASSYNVGQGADEQFF
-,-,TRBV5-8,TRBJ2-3,TGTGCCAGCAGCGCGCGGCAAGGCAGGGCAAGCACAGATACGCAGTATTTT,CASSARQGRASTDTQYF
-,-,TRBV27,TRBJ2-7,TGTGCCAGCAGTTTATCGCCAGGAGTTAACGAGCAGTACTTC,CASSLSPGVNEQYF
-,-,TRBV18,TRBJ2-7,TGTGCCAGCTCATCCGGGACTCCAACCCTGGCGCAGTACTTC,CASSSGTPTLAQYF
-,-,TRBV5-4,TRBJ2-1,TGTGCCAGCAGCTTGGGTCCGAGTGGGTTCTCCTACAATGAGCAGTTCTTC,CASSLGPSGFSYNEQFF
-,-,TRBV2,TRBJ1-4,TGTGCCAGCAGTGTTGGCGTAGCTAATGAAAAACTGTTTTTT,CASSVGVANEKLFF
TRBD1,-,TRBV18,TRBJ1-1,TGTGCCAGCTTGGACAGGGAGACTGAAGCTTTCTTT,CASLDRETEAFF
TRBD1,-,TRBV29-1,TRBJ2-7,TGCAACGCCGAGGCACAGGGGAAAAACGAGCAGTACTTC,CNAEAQGKNEQYF
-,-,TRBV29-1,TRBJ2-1,TGCAGCGCCGGGTCTTCCGACGAGCAGTTCTTC,CSAGSSDEQFF
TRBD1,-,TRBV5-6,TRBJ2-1,TGTGCCAGCAGCAGGGACAGGGGGCGGTTTTACAATGAGCAGTTCTTC,CASSRDRGRFYNEQFF
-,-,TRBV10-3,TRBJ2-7,TGTGCCATCAGGGAGACAGGCCGGCGAGAGGTCTCCTACGAGCAGTACTTC,CAIRETGRREVSYEQYF
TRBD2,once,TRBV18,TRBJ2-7,TGTGCCAGCTCACCGACTAGCGGGGGTTCCTACGAGCAGTACTTC,CASSPTSGGSYEQYF
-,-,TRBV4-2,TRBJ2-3,TGTGCCAGCAGCCAAGGAGGCGTAGGGAGCACAGATACGCAGTATTTT,CASSQGGVGSTDTQYF
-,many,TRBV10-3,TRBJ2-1,TGTGCCATCAGTGAGCCTGGACAGGAGCAGTTCTTC,CAISEPGQEQFF
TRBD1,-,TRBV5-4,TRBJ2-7,TGTGCCAGCAGCTTGGATGGACAGGGGTTCTACGAGCAGTACTTC,CASSLDGQGFYEQYF